The next 29 T cell receptor beta chains were all read from a single sample in a study of T-cell reconstitution after alpha-beta-depleted transplantation in children. Preparing the TCRbeta library involved the use of unique molecular identifiers. One entry per CDR3 protein, called by TCRdb with MiXCR from the PCR reads. The sample contains about 340,000 distinct CDR3 sequences, about a tenth of which appear only once. The material was PBMCs from the stem cell graft donor, obtained from the stem cell graft. Receptor source: a human donor who donated a stem cell graft to a child with acute lymphoblastic leukemia.

This clonotype was counted only a few times. V is TRBV25-1 and J is TRBJ2-1; 8 nucleotides align to TRBD2. The J segment lost 9 bases and the V segment lost 3 bases, leaving 10 bases of the junction unmatched. Germline-derived CDR1 and CDR2 are MGHDK and SYGVNS. This CDR3 spans 15 amino acids. This chain's CDR3 is CASSDIKAGEGEQFF. Here the CDR3 DNA reads TGTGCCAGCAGTGATATTAAAGCGGGAGAGGGTGAGCAGTTCTTC.

The gene calls are TRBV4-1 and TRBJ1-1, with a tentative D call TRBD1 (6 bases). Trimming took off 3 bases at V and 10 bases at J, with 15 bases between the two ends. This CDR3 region has 13 residues. In germline, CDR1 is MGHRA, CDR2 YSYEKL. The CDR3 sequence: CASSQSITGLAFF. The CDR3 DNA is TGCGCCAGCAGCCAGAGTATTACAGGGTTAGCTTTCTTT.

The chain employs TRBV12-3 or TRBV12-4 and TRBJ2-7; D is possibly TRBD2 (5 bases). V gave up 4 bases and J gave up 9 bases, with 16 bases separating them. CDR3 length: 13 amino acids. The CDR3 bases are TGTGCCAGCAGTTCCCCTGAGGGTCTAAGGCAGTACTTC. Translated, it gives CASSSPEGLRQYF.

This clonotype showed up just a few times. The chain links TRBV4-3 to TRBJ2-1; 7 bases fit TRBD1. Germline V CDR1 and CDR2: LGHNA, YSLEER. V lost 0 bases and J lost 9; bases outside the gene matches: 8. The CDR3 is 15 amino acids. The CDR3 region has the DNA TGCGCCAGCAGCCAAGACCGACAGGGTAAGGCTGAGCAGTTCTTC. Protein sequence: CASSQDRQGKAEQFF.

This clonotype was counted at least ten times. The genes are TRBV4-1 and TRBJ2-3; D gene unclear. CDR1 and CDR2 from the germline V gene are MGHRA and YSYEKL. The CDR3 spans 14 residues. Trimming removed 0 bases from V and 0 bases from J, with 4 bases in between. This CDR3 reads CASSQDYSTDTQYF. CDR3 bases: TGCGCCAGCAGCCAAGATTACAGCACAGATACGCAGTATTTT.

This clonotype was detected only a few times. This chain links TRBV7-2 with TRBJ2-3, with TRBD1 as a possible D gene (6 bases). V dropped 4 bases and J dropped 0 bases, with 8 bases sitting between them. The germline CDR1 and CDR2 sequences are SGHTA and FQGNSA. CDR3 size: 14 residues. The CDR3 loop is CASSSGDSTDTQYF. CDR3 DNA sequence: TGTGCCAGCAGCTCAGGGGATAGCACAGATACGCAGTATTTT.

This clonotype has only a few counts. The chain recombines TRBV9 with TRBJ2-3, with 9 bases fitting TRBD1. The germline V gene encodes CDR1 SGDLS and CDR2 YYNGEE. The junction had 3 bases not matched to a gene; V was cut back by 2 bases and J by 2 bases. CDR3 length equals 15 residues. Here the CDR3 DNA reads TGTGCCAGCAGCGTGACAGGGGGTCCCACAGATACGCAGTATTTT. Translating it yields CASSVTGGPTDTQYF.

Worth noting for this clonotype: The junction does not match germline at one end; this may be a read error. This chain connects TRBV5-8 to TRBJ1-2, with D unclear. The CDR3 extends over 9 amino acids. The germline CDR1 and CDR2 sequences are SGHTS and YDEGEE. The CDR3 protein is CASSRRLTF. CDR3 sequence (DNA): TGTGCCAGCAGCCGCCGACTGACGTTC.

J is TRBJ2-2 and V is TRBV4-1; D may be TRBD1 (5 bases). This CDR3 spans 18 amino acids. Trimming removed 0 bases from V and 5 bases from J, with 19 bases in between. The germline CDR1 and CDR2 sequences are MGHRA and YSYEKL. CDR3 DNA: TGCGCCAGCAGCCAAGAAGGTGGGGCGAGGCGGCGGACCGGGGAGCTGTTTTTT. Its protein product is CASSQEGGARRRTGELFF.

This clonotype was counted a few times. V is TRBV11-2 and J is TRBJ1-1; D is possibly TRBD1 (6 bases). The CDR3 has 15 amino acids. V gave up 6 bases and J gave up 8 bases, with 22 bases separating them. Looked up from germline, CDR1 is SGHAT and CDR2 is FQNNGV. The CDR3 nucleotides are TGTGCCAGCAGTTTTGGGGGGCTAAGAGCCATGGAAGCTTTCTTT. Amino acids: CASSFGGLRAMEAFF.

This rearrangement joins TRBV7-8 to TRBJ1-3; the match to TRBD1 covers 7 bases. This CDR3 region has 15 residues. V was clipped by 4 bases and J by 2 bases; unmatched bases: 5. CDR1 SGHVS and CDR2 FQNEAQ come from the germline V gene. In DNA form, the CDR3 reads TGTGCCAGCAGCTCATCGACAGGGCCTGGAAACACCATATATTTT. Its protein is CASSSSTGPGNTIYF.

The gene calls are TRBV7-3 and TRBJ2-3; 8 bases agree with TRBD2. The CDR3 consists of 16 residues. Germline V gives CDR1 SGHTA, CDR2 FQGTGA. V trimming: 1 base; J trimming: 4 bases; junction bases outside the gene matches: 7. CDR3 DNA sequence: TGTGCCAGCAGCTTAATATCCGGGAGGGTCCCAGATACGCAGTATTTT. It codes for CASSLISGRVPDTQYF. The variable domain in full, completed from reference TRBV7-3 and TRBJ2-3, reads GAGVSQTPSNKVTEKGKYVELRCDPISGHTALYWYRQSLGQGPEFLIYFQGTGAADDSGLPNDRFFAVRPEGSVSTLKIQRTERGDSAVYLCASSLISGRVPDTQYFGPGTRLTVL.

Comments on this clonotype: The junction departs from germline at one end; a sequencing error may be responsible. The chain joins TRBV15 to TRBJ2-7; 9 bases align to TRBD2. This CDR3 region has 15 residues. Germline lookup yields CDR1 LNHNV and CDR2 YYDKDF (reference sequence). CDR3 DNA: TGTTCCACCAGCAAATCAGCGGGAGGCTCCTACGAGCAGTACTTC. This gives the protein CSTSKSAGGSYEQYF.

The rearrangement links TRBV15 to TRBJ1-3, with D possibly being TRBD1 (6 bases). Germline V CDR1 and CDR2: LNHNV, YYDKDF (reference sequence). The CDR3 sequence is 14 residues long. V shed 9 bases and J shed 0 bases, with 12 bases lying between them. CDR3 residues: CATLDSYSGNTIYF. CDR3 nucleotide sequence: TGTGCCACGCTGGACAGTTACTCTGGAAACACCATATATTTT.

Of note for this clonotype: Since a much larger clone is just one base distant, this may be a read error. V is TRBV7-3 and J is TRBJ2-3; tentatively, D is TRBD2 (6 bases). The CDR3 covers 15 residues. Germline V gene data show CDR1 as SGHTA and CDR2 as FQGTGA. Trimming removed 4 bases from V and 4 bases from J, with 15 bases in between. The CDR3 DNA reads TGTGCCAGCAGCTATAGCGGAAGCACGGCAGATACGCAGTATTTT. Its translation is CASSYSGSTADTQYF.

There are a few counts of this clonotype. This chain joins TRBV11-2 and TRBJ2-1, with D perhaps matching TRBD2 (6 bases). V was clipped by 3 bases and J by 2 bases, with 8 bases between them. Germline V gives CDR1 SGHAT, CDR2 FQNNGV. The CDR3 contains 14 residues. As DNA, the CDR3 is TGTGCCAGCAGCTTCGCGGGAACCTACAATGAGCAGTTCTTC. It is translated as CASSFAGTYNEQFF. Based on the CDR3 plus reference TRBV11-2 and TRBJ2-1, the full variable domain is EAGVAQSPRYKIIEKRQSVAFWCNPISGHATLYWYQQILGQGPKLLIQFQNNGVVDDSQLPKDRFSAERLKGVDSTLKIQPAKLEDSAVYLCASSFAGTYNEQFFGPGTRLTVL.

In its sample, this clonotype was seen many times. The V gene is TRBV3-1, the J gene TRBJ1-2, with a tentative D call TRBD1 (6 bases). The CDR3 spans 13 residues. Per the germline V gene, CDR1 is LGHDT and CDR2 is YNNKEL (reference sequence). V was cut by 8 bases and J by 7 bases, with 17 bases left in between. DNA of the CDR3: TGTGCCAGCGGGTACCGACAGGCGAGTGGCTACACCTTC. Protein: CASGYRQASGYTF.

This clonotype has ten or more counts. The chain employs TRBV6-5 and TRBJ1-1; D not certain. The CDR3 loop spans 14 amino acids. Between the trimmed V and J ends, which lost 2 bases and 5 bases, there was a span of 12 bases. Germline V lookup: CDR1 MNHEY, CDR2 SVGAGI. The CDR3 DNA is TGTGCCAGCAGTTACGCGACGAGGAGAACTGAAGCTTTCTTT. As protein: CASSYATRRTEAFF.

This clonotype was detected only a few times. The chain is built from TRBV10-2 and TRBJ2-1, with 9 bases identical to TRBD2. CDR1 is WSHSY, CDR2 SAAADI, per germline. V was clipped by 7 bases and J by 5 bases; unmatched bases: 9. The CDR3 has 15 residues. CDR3 DNA sequence: TGCGCCAGCAACCCTAGACTAGCGGTAAACAATGAGCAGTTCTTC. Its translation is CASNPRLAVNNEQFF.

This rearrangement joins TRBV11-1 to TRBJ1-6; D is possibly TRBD1 (5 bases). Germline CDR1 and CDR2: SGHAT and FQDESV (reference sequence). The V end was cut by 1 base, the J end by 10 bases, with 11 bases between. The CDR3 extends over 14 amino acids. The CDR3 DNA is TGTGCCAGCAGCTTAGAGGCAGGGTGGTCACCCCTCCACTTT. This encodes CASSLEAGWSPLHF. Full variable domain (rest looked up from reference TRBV11-1 and TRBJ1-6): EAEVAQSPRYKITEKSQAVAFWCDPISGHATLYWYRQILGQGPELLVQFQDESVVDDSQLPKDRFSAERLKGVDSTLKIQPAELGDSAMYLCASSLEAGWSPLHFGNGTRLTVT.

The chain combines TRBV5-1 with TRBJ1-2; D call uncertain. The CDR3 length is 16 residues. V was clipped by 1 base and J by 7 bases, with 20 bases between them. Germline CDR1 is SGHRS and CDR2 is YFSETQ. The CDR3 bases are TGCGCCAGCAGCTTGAGAGGCCATGAGGACTCGCGTGGCTACACCTTC. Translating it yields CASSLRGHEDSRGYTF.

This sequence joins TRBV9 and TRBJ1-2; D might be TRBD1 (6 bases). Germline V CDR1 and CDR2: SGDLS, YYNGEE. V shed 3 bases and J shed 0 bases, with 12 bases lying between them. The CDR3 length is 15 residues. This CDR3 reads CASSEGNRANYGYTF. The CDR3, as DNA: TGTGCCAGCAGCGAGGGGAACAGGGCTAACTATGGCTACACCTTC.

The DNA for the CDR3 is TGTGCCAGCAGCAATAGTCGGGACAGTTCGATGAACACCTTC. Translating it yields CASSNSRDSSMNTF. The rearrangement links TRBV12-3 or TRBV12-4 to TRBJ1-2; TRBD1 matches 7 bases. The CDR3 extends over 14 amino acids. Germline trimming cut 6 bases from V and 12 bases from J; bases unmatched to any gene: 16.

This chain connects TRBV12-3 or TRBV12-4 to TRBJ2-7; 11 bases match TRBD2. V gave up 4 bases and J gave up 1 base; unmatched junction bases: 3. The CDR3 sequence is 15 residues long. Here the CDR3 reads CASSYSGRESYEQYF. CDR3 in DNA: TGTGCCAGCAGTTATAGCGGGAGGGAGTCCTACGAGCAGTACTTC.

The V call is TRBV6-5, the J call TRBJ1-5; D gene uncertain. This CDR3 has 15 amino acids. The germline V gene encodes CDR1 MNHEY and CDR2 SVGAGI. Trimming left V 0 bases short and J 0 bases short, with 6 bases between. CDR3 loop: CASSYSGSSNQPQHF. The CDR3 DNA follows: TGTGCCAGCAGTTACTCCGGCAGTAGCAATCAGCCCCAGCATTTT.

In its sample, this clonotype was seen many times. This rearrangement joins TRBV4-3 to TRBJ2-7; D remains unclear. Germline CDR1 and CDR2: LGHNA and YSLEER. The V end lost 1 base, the J end lost 7 bases, and 14 bases lay between the germline ends. The CDR3 covers 14 residues. The CDR3 coding sequence is TGCGCCAGCAGCCAAGTTGCGGATTTGGGTGAGCAGTACTTC. It specifies CASSQVADLGEQYF.

The chain joins TRBV20-1 to TRBJ2-5; TRBD2 matches at 12 bases. With V trimmed by 3 bases and J by 0 bases, 2 bases remained unmatched. The CDR3 totals 15 residues. CDR1 is DFQATT, CDR2 SNEGSKA, per germline (reference sequence). CDR3 in DNA: TGCAGTGCTAGCCGACTAGCGGGAGACCAAGAGACCCAGTACTTC. It is translated as CSASRLAGDQETQYF.

The chain joins TRBV4-3 to TRBJ2-7; D may correspond to TRBD1 or TRBD2 (5 bases each). Trimming took off 0 bases at V and 2 bases at J, with 11 bases between the two ends. The CDR3 totals 15 residues. Germline V gives CDR1 LGHNA, CDR2 YSLEER. CDR3 DNA sequence: TGCGCCAGCAGCCAAGAGGGGGACCCCGCCTACGAGCAGTACTTC. It codes for CASSQEGDPAYEQYF.

This clonotype was found many times. The chain links TRBV7-9 to TRBJ2-7; D might be TRBD1 (5 bases). V lost 2 bases and J lost 4, with 12 bases in between. In germline, CDR1 is SEHNR, CDR2 FQNEAQ (reference sequence). CDR3 length equals 14 residues. The CDR3 is CASSLSGQSYEQYF. The CDR3 nucleotides read TGTGCCAGCAGCTTAAGTGGACAATCTTACGAGCAGTACTTC.